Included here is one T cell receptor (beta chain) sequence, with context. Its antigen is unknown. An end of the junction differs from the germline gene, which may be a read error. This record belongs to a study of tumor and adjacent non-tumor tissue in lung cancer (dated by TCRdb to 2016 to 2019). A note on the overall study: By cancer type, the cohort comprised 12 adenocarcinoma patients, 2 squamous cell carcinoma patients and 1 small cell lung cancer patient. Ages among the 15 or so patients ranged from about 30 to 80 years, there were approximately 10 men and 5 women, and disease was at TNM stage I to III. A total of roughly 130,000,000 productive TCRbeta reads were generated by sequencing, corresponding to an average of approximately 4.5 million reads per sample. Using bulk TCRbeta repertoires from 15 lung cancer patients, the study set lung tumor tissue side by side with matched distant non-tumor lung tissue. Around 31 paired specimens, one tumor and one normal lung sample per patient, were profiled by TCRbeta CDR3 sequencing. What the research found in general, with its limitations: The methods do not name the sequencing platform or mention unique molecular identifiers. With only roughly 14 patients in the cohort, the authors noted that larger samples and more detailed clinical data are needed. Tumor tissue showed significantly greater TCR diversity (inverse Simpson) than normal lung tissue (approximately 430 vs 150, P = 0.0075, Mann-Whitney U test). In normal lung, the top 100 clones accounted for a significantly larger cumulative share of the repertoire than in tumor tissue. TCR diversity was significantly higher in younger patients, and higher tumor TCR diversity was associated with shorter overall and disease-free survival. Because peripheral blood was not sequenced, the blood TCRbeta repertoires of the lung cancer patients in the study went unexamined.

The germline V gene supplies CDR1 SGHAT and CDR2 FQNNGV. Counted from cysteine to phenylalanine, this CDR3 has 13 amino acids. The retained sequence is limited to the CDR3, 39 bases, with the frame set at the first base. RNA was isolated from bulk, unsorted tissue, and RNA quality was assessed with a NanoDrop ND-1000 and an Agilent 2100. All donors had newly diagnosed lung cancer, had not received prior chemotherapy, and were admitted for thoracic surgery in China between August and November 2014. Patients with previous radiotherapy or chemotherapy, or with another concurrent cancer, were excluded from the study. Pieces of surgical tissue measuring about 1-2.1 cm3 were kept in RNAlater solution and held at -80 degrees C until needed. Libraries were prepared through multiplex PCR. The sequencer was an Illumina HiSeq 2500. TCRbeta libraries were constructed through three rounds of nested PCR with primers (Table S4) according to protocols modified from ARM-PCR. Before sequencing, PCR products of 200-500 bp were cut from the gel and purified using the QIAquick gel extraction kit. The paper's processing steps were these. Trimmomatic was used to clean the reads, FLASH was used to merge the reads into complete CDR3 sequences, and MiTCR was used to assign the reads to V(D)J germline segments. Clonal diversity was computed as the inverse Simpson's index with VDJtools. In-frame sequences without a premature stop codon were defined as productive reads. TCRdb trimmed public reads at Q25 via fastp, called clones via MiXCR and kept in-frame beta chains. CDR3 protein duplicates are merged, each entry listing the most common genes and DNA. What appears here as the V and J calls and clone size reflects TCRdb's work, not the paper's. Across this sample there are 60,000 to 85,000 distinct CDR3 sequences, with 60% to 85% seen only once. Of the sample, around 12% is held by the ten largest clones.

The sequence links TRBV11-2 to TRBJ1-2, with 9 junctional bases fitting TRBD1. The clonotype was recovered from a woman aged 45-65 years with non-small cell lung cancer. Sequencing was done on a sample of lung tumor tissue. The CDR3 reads CANSLDRGDGYVF. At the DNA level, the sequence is TGTGCCAACAGCTTAGACAGGGGGGATGGCTACGTCTTC.